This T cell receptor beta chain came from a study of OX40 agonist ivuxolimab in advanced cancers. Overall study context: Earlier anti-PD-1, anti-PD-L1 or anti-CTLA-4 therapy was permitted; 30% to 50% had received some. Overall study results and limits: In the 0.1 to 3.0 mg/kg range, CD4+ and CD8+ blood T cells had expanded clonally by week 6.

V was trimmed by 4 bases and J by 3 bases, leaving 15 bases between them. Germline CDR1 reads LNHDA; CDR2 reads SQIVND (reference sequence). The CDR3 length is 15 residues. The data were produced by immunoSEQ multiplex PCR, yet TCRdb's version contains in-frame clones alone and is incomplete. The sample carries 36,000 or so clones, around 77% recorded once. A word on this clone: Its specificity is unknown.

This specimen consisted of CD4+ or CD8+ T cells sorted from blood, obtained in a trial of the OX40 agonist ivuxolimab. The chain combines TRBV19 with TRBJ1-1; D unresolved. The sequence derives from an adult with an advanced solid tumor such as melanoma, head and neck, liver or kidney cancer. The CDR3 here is CASSTKGRRDTEAFF. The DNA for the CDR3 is TGTGCCAGTAGTACCAAAGGACGTAGAGACACTGAAGCTTTCTTT.